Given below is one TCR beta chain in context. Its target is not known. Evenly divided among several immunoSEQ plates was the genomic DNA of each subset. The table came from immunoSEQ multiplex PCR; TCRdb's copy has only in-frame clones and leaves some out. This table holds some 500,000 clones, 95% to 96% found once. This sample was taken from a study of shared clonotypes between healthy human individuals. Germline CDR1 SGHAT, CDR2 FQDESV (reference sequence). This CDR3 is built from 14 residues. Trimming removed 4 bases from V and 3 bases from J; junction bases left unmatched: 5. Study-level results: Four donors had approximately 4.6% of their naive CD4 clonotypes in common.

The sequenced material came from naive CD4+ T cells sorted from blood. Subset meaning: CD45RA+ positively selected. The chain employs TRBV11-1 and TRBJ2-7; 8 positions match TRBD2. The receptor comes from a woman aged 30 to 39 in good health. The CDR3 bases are TGTGCCAGCAGCTCTAGCGGGTTGAACTACGAGCAGTACTTC. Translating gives CASSSSGLNYEQYF.